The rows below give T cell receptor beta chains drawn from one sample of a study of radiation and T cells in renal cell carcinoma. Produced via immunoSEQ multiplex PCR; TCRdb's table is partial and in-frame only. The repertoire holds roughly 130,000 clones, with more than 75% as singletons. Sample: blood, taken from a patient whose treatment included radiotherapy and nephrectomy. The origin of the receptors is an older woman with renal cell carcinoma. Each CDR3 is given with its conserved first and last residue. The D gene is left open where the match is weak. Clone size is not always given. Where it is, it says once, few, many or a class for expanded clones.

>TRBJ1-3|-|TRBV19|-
TGTGCCAGTAGTATTCGACCTACAGGGAACACCATATATTTT
CASSIRPTGNTIYF
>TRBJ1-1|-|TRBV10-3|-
TGTGCCATCAATGACAGCCCGAACACTGAAGCTTTCTTT
CAINDSPNTEAFF
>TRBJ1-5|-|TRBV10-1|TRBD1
TGCGCCAGCAGACACGGACAGGTCGATAATAGCAATCAGCCCCAGCATTTT
CASRHGQVDNSNQPQHF
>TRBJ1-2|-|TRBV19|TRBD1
TGTGCCAGTAGTGCGGACAGGGGGAATGGCTACACCTTC
CASSADRGNGYTF
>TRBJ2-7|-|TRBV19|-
TGTGCCAGTAGTATAGAACAGTCCTACGAGCAGTACTTC
CASSIEQSYEQYF
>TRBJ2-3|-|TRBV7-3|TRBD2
TGTGCCAGCAGCTCAAACGGACTAGGCACAGATACGCAGTATTTT
CASSSNGLGTDTQYF
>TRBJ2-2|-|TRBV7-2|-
TGTGCCAGCAGCTTAAAACTTTCGAACACCGGGGAGCTGTTTTTT
CASSLKLSNTGELFF
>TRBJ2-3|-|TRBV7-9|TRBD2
TGTGCCAGCAGTCGGACTAGCGGGTTCACAGATACGCAGTATTTT
CASSRTSGFTDTQYF
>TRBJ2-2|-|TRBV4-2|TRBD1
TGTGCCAGCAGCCAAAGATGGGGGACAGGGGGACGGTCGGACACCGGGGAGCTGTTTTTT
CASSQRWGTGGRSDTGELFF
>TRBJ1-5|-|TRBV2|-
TGTGCCAGCAGTGCCCTTTCAACCGGGGGGAATCAGCCCCAGCATTTT
CASSALSTGGNQPQHF
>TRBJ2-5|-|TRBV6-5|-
TGTGCCAGCAGCAACGGGGGGCGGGAGCAGTACTTC
CASSNGGREQYF
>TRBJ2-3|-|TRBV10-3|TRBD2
TGTGCCATCAGTGATAGCGGGGGCACAGATACGCAGTATTTT
CAISDSGGTDTQYF
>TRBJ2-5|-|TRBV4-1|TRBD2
TGCGCCAGCAGCCAAGGGGGACTAGCGGGGGGCGTGCAAGAGACCCAGTACTTC
CASSQGGLAGGVQETQYF
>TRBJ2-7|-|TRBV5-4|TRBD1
TGTGCCAGCAGCTTACCAACCCCCGGGACAGGGGGCTACGAGCAGTACTTC
CASSLPTPGTGGYEQYF
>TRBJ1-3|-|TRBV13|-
TGTGCCAGCAGCTTAGCGGTTACTGGAAACACCATATATTTT
CASSLAVTGNTIYF
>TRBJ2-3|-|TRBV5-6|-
TGTGCCAGCAGCTTGGTGGGGCGTAACACAGATACGCAGTATTTT
CASSLVGRNTDTQYF
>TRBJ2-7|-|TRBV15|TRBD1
TGTGCCACCAGCAGAGGCTGGACAGGCAGCTCCTACGAGCAGTACTTC
CATSRGWTGSSYEQYF
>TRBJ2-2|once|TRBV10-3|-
TGTGCCATCAGTGAGGTCGGGGGTACGAACACCGGGGAGCTGTTTTTT
CAISEVGGTNTGELFF
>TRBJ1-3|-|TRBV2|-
TGTGCCAGCCGGGAGAGCTCTGGAAACACCATATATTTT
CASRESSGNTIYF
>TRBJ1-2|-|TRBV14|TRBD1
TGTGCCAGCAGCCCGGGGACAGGGAGGGCCTATGGCTACACCTTC
CASSPGTGRAYGYTF
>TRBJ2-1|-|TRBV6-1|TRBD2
TGTGCCAGCAGTGAAACTTGGGGTAGCGGGGGGACCTACAATGAGCAGTTCTTC
CASSETWGSGGTYNEQFF
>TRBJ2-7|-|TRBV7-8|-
TGTGCCAGCAGCTTAGGGGCAGGGGGGTCCTACGAGCAGTACTTC
CASSLGAGGSYEQYF
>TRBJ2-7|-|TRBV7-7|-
TGTGCTAGCAGCTTGGAGGTCCACTACGAGCAGTACTTC
CASSLEVHYEQYF